The sequence of this T cell receptor beta chain was determined in a study of siplizumab effects on memory and regulatory T cells. Study-level points and caveats: Significantly reduced by siplizumab was the cumulative frequency of alloreactive sequences, namely those traceable to unstimulated CD4+ memory cells.

Profiling relied on immunoSEQ multiplex PCR, and the TCRdb table lists in-frame clones only, not all of them. The data hold over 100,000 clones, with 80% to 95% observed a single time. Notes on this clone: As yet, its antigen is unknown.

Deletions cut 4 bases from V and 4 bases from J, with 10 bases between. Germline loops: CDR1 SGHDN, CDR2 FVKESK. The CDR3 has 14 amino acids. V gene TRBV14 combines with J gene TRBJ2-2; D remains ambiguous. This TCR derives from a human donor in good health. The sample comprised CD4+ T cells sorted from blood. The CDR3 DNA is TGTGCCAGCAGCCCTTGGACCGTCACCGGGGAGCTGTTTTTT. Translated: CASSPWTVTGELFF.